The clone carrying this T cell receptor beta chain showed up just once. Its specificity is unknown. The sample comes from a study of blood T cells in healthy people across ages. General study points: Reliance upon unsorted PBMCs precluded definitive naive versus antigen-experienced comparison.

Samples each yielded at least 5.5 micrograms of total RNA. The V and J ends lost 7 bases and 7 bases respectively, with 11 bases between them. This CDR3 is built from 12 residues. The V gene's germline CDR1 is MNHEY and CDR2 SVGEGT. Primed by a sample-barcoded 5' primer and a J-beta primer mix, a second PCR proceeded for about 6 to 12 cycles. Each CDR3 protein is one row after TCRdb ran MiXCR on the 5' RACE reads. Here the sample spans hundreds of thousands of distinct CDR3 sequences, around three fifths being singletons. V and J are TRBV6-2 or TRBV6-3 and TRBJ2-4; D possibly corresponds to TRBD1 (6 bases). The specimen sequenced was blood. This TCR was sampled from a man in his 60s in good health. The CDR3 reads CASTVGGNIQYF. As DNA, the CDR3 is TGTGCCAGCACCGTTGGGGGCAACATTCAGTACTTC.